The 9 T cell receptor beta chains reported below all come from one sample, sequenced in a study of identical twins. TCRdb re-analysed the 5' RACE reads in MiXCR, keeping a single row per CDR3 protein. The data contain under 1 million distinct CDR3 sequences, over 9% of them singletons. The same data also contributed to another study, on yellow fever vaccine responses in identical twins.

The source material was PBMCs. The receptor source for this set is a young woman in good health.

The V call is TRBV5-1, the J call TRBJ1-4, with D uncertain. The CDR3 has 14 residues. V lost 0 bases, J lost 8 bases, and 11 bases lay in between. Germline CDR1 is SGHRS and CDR2 is YFSETQ. CDR3 nucleotides: TGCGCCAGCAGCTTGGCCTCAAGTGTGGAAAAACTGTTTTTT. Amino acids: CASSLASSVEKLFF.

There are a few counts of this clonotype. The rearrangement links TRBV10-3 to TRBJ2-3; TRBD1 aligns across 7 bases. J lost 3 bases, V lost 8 bases, and 11 bases had no gene match. Germline loops: CDR1 ENHRY, CDR2 SYGVKD. This CDR3 is 15 amino acids long. The CDR3 sequence is CAILKEGAKTDTQYF. The DNA for the CDR3 is TGTGCCATCCTGAAAGAGGGGGCAAAGACAGATACGCAGTATTTT.

The chain combines TRBV20-1 with TRBJ1-5; unclear D gene. The V gene lost 1 base and the J gene lost 5 bases, with 9 bases spanning the gap. CDR1 is DFQATT, CDR2 SNEGSKA, per germline (reference sequence). The CDR3 extends over 13 amino acids. CDR3 residues: CSARGWEHQPQHF. CDR3 sequence (DNA): TGCAGTGCTAGAGGCTGGGAGCATCAGCCCCAGCATTTT.

This clonotype was detected many times. The rearrangement uses TRBV12-3 or TRBV12-4 and TRBJ2-1, with D tentatively TRBD2 (7 bases). V dropped 8 bases and J dropped 6 bases, with 17 bases sitting between them. The CDR3 runs to 14 residues. CDR3 loop: CASGLLGGPNEQFF. The DNA for the CDR3 is TGTGCCAGCGGGCTTTTGGGGGGGCCCAATGAGCAGTTCTTC.

The chain is built from TRBV11-2 and TRBJ2-7, with TRBD2 matching 8 bases. The CDR3 totals 18 residues. Unmatched junction bases numbered 17, after V lost 3 bases and J lost 4 bases. Germline V gene data show CDR1 as SGHAT and CDR2 as FQNNGV. DNA of the CDR3: TGTGCCAGCAGCTTGGTTGGCGGGAGGATACTTCTTGATTACGAGCAGTACTTC. This codes for CASSLVGGRILLDYEQYF. Variable domain in full (rest from reference TRBV11-2 and TRBJ2-7): EAGVAQSPRYKIIEKRQSVAFWCNPISGHATLYWYQQILGQGPKLLIQFQNNGVVDDSQLPKDRFSAERLKGVDSTLKIQPAKLEDSAVYLCASSLVGGRILLDYEQYFGPGTRLTVT.

The chain carries TRBV5-5 and TRBJ2-5; a possible D gene is TRBD1 (5 bases). V dropped 0 bases and J dropped 3 bases, with 9 bases sitting between them. CDR3 length: 14 amino acids. Germline V gives CDR1 SGHKS, CDR2 YYEKEE (reference sequence). The CDR3 coding sequence is TGTGCCAGCAGCTTGGTCAGGGTAGAAGAGACCCAGTACTTC. Its protein product is CASSLVRVEETQYF.

The sample holds a few counts of this clonotype. The J gene is TRBJ2-1, the V gene TRBV20-1; D tentatively fits TRBD1 or TRBD2 (5 bases each). Trimming took off 5 bases at V and 7 bases at J, with 12 bases between the two ends. Looked up from germline, CDR1 is DFQATT and CDR2 is SNEGSKA (reference sequence). The CDR3 consists of 12 residues. The CDR3 bases are TGCAGTGCTGAGGGGAGTTCGAATGAGCAGTTCTTC. Its translation is CSAEGSSNEQFF.

The rearrangement links TRBV18 to TRBJ2-3; 8 positions agree with TRBD2. Germline values: CDR1 KGHSH, CDR2 LQKENI. The CDR3 sequence is 16 residues long. After removal of 1 base from V and 2 bases from J, the junction contained 5 bases not matched to a gene. CDR3: CASSPLLREVTDTQYF. The CDR3 nucleotides read TGTGCCAGCTCACCACTTTTGCGGGAGGTCACAGATACGCAGTATTTT.

In this sample, this clonotype turned up a few times. V usage is TRBV28 and J usage is TRBJ2-7; D is uncertain. This CDR3 contains 15 residues. Trimming stripped 6 bases from V and 4 bases from J, with 19 bases between. Germline V gene lookup returns CDR1 MDHEN and CDR2 SYDVKM. The CDR3 loop reads CASSPALDPRYEQYV. DNA of the CDR3: TGTGCCAGCAGCCCAGCTCTAGACCCCAGGTACGAGCAGTACGTC.